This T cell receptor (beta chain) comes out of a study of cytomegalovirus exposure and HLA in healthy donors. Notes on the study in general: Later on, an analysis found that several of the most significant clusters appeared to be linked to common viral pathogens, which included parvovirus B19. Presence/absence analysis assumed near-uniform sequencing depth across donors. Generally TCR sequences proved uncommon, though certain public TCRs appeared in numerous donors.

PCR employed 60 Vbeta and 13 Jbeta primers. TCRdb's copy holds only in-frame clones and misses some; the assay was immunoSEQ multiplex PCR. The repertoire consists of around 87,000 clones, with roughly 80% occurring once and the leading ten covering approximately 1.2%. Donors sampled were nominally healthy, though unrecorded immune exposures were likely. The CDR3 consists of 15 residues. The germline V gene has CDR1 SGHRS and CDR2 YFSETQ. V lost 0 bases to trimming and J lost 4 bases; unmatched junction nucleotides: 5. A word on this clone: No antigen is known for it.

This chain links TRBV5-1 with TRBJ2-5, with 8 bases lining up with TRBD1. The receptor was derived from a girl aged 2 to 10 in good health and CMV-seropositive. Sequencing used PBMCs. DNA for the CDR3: TGCGCCAGCAGCTTGGGACAACAGGGGGGAGAGACCCAGTACTTC. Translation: CASSLGQQGGETQYF.